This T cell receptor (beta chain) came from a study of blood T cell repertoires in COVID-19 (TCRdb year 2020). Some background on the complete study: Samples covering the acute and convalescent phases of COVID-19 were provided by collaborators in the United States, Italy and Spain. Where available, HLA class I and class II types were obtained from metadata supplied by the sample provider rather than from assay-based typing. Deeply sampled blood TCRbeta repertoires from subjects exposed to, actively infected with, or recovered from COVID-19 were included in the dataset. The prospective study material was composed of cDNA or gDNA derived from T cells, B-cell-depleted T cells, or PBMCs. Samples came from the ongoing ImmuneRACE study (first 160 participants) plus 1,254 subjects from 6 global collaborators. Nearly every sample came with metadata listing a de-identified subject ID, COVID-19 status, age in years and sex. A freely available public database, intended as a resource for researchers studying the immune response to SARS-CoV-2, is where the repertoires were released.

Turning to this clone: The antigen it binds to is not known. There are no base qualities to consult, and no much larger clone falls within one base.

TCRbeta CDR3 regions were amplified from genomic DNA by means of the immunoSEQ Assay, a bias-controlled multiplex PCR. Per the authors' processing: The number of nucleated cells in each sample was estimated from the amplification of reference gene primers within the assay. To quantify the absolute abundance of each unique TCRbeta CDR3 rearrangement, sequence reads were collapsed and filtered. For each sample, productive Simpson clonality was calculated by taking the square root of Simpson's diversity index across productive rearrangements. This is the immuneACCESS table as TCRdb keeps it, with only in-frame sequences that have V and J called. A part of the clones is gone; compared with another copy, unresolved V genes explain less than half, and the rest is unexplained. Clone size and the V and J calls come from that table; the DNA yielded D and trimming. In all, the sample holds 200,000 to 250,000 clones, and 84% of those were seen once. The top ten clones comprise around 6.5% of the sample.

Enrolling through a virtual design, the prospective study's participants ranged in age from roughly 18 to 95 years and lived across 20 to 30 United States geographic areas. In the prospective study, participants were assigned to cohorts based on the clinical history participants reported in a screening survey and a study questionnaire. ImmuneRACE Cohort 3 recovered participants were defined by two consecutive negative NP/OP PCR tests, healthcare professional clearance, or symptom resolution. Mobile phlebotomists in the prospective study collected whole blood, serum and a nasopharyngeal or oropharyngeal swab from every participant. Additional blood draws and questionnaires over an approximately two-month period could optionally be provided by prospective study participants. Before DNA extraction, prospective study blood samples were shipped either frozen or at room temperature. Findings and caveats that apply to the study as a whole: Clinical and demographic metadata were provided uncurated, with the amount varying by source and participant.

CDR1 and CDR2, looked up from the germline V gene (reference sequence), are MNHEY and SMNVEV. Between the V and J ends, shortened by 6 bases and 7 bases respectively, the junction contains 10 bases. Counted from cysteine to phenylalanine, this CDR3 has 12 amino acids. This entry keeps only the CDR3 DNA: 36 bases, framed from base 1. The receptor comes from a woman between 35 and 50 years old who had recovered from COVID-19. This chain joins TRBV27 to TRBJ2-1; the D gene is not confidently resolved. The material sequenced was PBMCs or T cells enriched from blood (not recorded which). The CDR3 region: CASSPDGNEQFF. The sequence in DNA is TGTGCCAGCAGCCCCGACGGGAATGAGCAGTTCTTC.